The 28 T cell receptor beta chains below all came from one sample that was sequenced in a study of CD8 T cells in Susac syndrome. Reverse transcription of roughly 0.5 to 1 ug RNA used random hexamers. MiXCR, applied by TCRdb to the immunoSEQ multiplex PCR reads, yields one record per CDR3 protein. Of some 300,000 distinct CDR3 sequences in the sample, 85% were seen once. The specimen sequenced was CD8+ T cells from PBMCs. The receptors derive from a human donor with multiple sclerosis.

The chain has TRBV12-3 or TRBV12-4 and TRBJ2-1; 10 nucleotides agree with TRBD2. This CDR3 contains 17 residues. V lost 5 bases and J lost 0; bases outside the gene matches: 7. The CDR3 sequence: CASSGLAARSSYNEQFF. CDR3 DNA: TGTGCCAGCAGTGGACTAGCGGCCCGTAGCTCCTACAATGAGCAGTTCTTC.

V gene TRBV29-1 combines with J gene TRBJ2-1; TRBD2 is a possible D gene (6 bases). This CDR3 is built from 15 residues. Trimming took off 5 bases at V and 0 bases at J, with 14 bases between the two ends. CDR1 SQVTM and CDR2 ANQGSEA come from the germline V gene. In nucleotides, the CDR3 is TGCAGCGTTCTGAGAAGCGGGTTCTCCTACAATGAGCAGTTCTTC. Its protein is CSVLRSGFSYNEQFF.

V gene TRBV27 combines with J gene TRBJ2-7; the D is unclear. Germline V CDR1 and CDR2: MNHEY, SMNVEV (reference sequence). V dropped 1 base and J dropped 0 bases, with 7 bases sitting between them. The CDR3 is 14 residues long. The CDR3 spells CASSLFAASYEQYF. CDR3 nucleotide sequence: TGTGCCAGCAGTTTATTCGCAGCCTCCTACGAGCAGTACTTC.

V usage is TRBV29-1 and J usage is TRBJ2-7; 9 positions match TRBD2. The junction had 3 bases not matched to a gene; V was cut back by 2 bases and J by 4 bases. The CDR3 consists of 13 residues. CDR1 and CDR2 (germline): SQVTM, ANQGSEA. Here the CDR3 reads CSVERREGYEQYF. The CDR3 DNA sequence: TGCAGCGTTGAACGGCGGGAGGGTTACGAGCAGTACTTC.

This clonotype was seen once. The chain is built from TRBV25-1 and TRBJ1-4, with D hard to call. Germline V CDR1 and CDR2: MGHDK, SYGVNS. V dropped 6 bases and J dropped 4 bases, with 9 bases sitting between them. The CDR3 length is 13 residues. The CDR3: CASRGSHNEKLFF. CDR3 sequence (DNA): TGTGCCAGCAGGGGTAGCCATAATGAAAAACTGTTTTTT.

This chain links TRBV20-1 with TRBJ2-4; 9 bases map to TRBD2. The CDR3 length is 19 residues. Germline V gene data show CDR1 as DFQATT and CDR2 as SNEGSKA (reference sequence). V gave up 6 bases and J gave up 0 bases; unmatched junction bases: 18. The DNA for the CDR3 is TGCAGTGCCCTCCTCAGGACTAGCGTAGACGGGGGAGCCAAAAACATTCAGTACTTC. This translates into CSALLRTSVDGGAKNIQYF.

The V gene is TRBV24-1, the J gene TRBJ2-7; maybe TRBD2 (5 bases). Per germline, CDR1 KGHDR and CDR2 SFDVKD. V gave up 2 bases and J gave up 0 bases, with 16 bases separating them. The CDR3 contains 17 residues. The CDR3 sequence: CATSDSRTFASSYEQYF. In nucleotides, the CDR3 is TGTGCCACCAGTGATTCACGGACTTTTGCGAGCTCCTACGAGCAGTACTTC.

This clonotype was observed a single time. The CDR3: CASSEARGRSTDTQYF. In DNA form, the CDR3 reads TGTGCCAGCAGCGAGGCGCGGGGGCGTAGCACAGATACGCAGTATTTT. The rearrangement uses TRBV9 and TRBJ2-3; possibly TRBD2 for D (7 bases). V shed 3 bases and J shed 0 bases, with 14 bases lying between them. The CDR3 contains 16 residues. Per the germline V gene, CDR1 is SGDLS and CDR2 is YYNGEE.

The chain uses TRBV29-1 and TRBJ1-2; D might be TRBD1 (5 bases). From germline, CDR1 is SQVTM and CDR2 ANQGSEA. The CDR3 covers 11 residues. The V end was cut by 7 bases, the J end by 5 bases, with 11 bases between. The CDR3 nucleotides read TGCAGCGGCGACAGTCTTTATGGCTACACCTTC. This gives the protein CSGDSLYGYTF.

The table lists this clonotype with a count of one. V and J are TRBV27 and TRBJ2-7; possibly TRBD2 for D (6 bases). CDR1 is MNHEY and CDR2 is SMNVEV in the germline V gene (reference sequence). V lost 1 base to trimming and J lost 7 bases, with 20 bases between them. The CDR3 consists of 16 residues. The CDR3 DNA follows: TGTGCCAGCAGTTTATGGGAGGCGGGATACCTTGGAGAGCAGTACTTC. Its protein is CASSLWEAGYLGEQYF.

The chain links TRBV9 to TRBJ2-1, with D perhaps TRBD2 (5 bases). The CDR3 contains 16 residues. Per the germline V gene, CDR1 is SGDLS and CDR2 is YYNGEE. The V end lost 0 bases, the J end lost 0 bases, and 10 bases lay between the germline ends. The CDR3 DNA reads as TGTGCCAGCAGCGTAGATGGGAGTAGCTCCTACAATGAGCAGTTCTTC. This sequence encodes CASSVDGSSSYNEQFF.

The chain is built from TRBV4-1 and TRBJ1-5; possibly TRBD1 for D (5 bases). This CDR3 contains 14 residues. The V end lost 8 bases, the J end lost 6 bases, and 17 bases lay between the germline ends. Per germline, CDR1 MGHRA and CDR2 YSYEKL. In nucleotides, the CDR3 is TGCGCCAGCGGACAAATGGTGGGTGCTCAGCCCCAGCATTTT. It specifies CASGQMVGAQPQHF.

This clonotype was found a few times. The gene calls are TRBV15 and TRBJ2-2, with 7 nucleotides matching TRBD2. J lost 6 bases, V lost 3 bases, and 7 bases had no gene match. Germline V CDR1 and CDR2: LNHNV, YYDKDF (reference sequence). The CDR3 totals 15 residues. The CDR3, as DNA: TGTGCCACCAGCAGTCGGCGGGAGATCGCCGGGGAGCTGTTTTTT. Protein sequence: CATSSRREIAGELFF.

This chain links TRBV28 with TRBJ2-2; no firm D call. The CDR3 sequence is 16 residues long. V dropped 1 base and J dropped 1 base, with 10 bases sitting between them. Per germline, CDR1 MDHEN and CDR2 SYDVKM. The CDR3 DNA sequence: TGTGCCAGCAGTTTATTTCTGGTCGGGAACACCGGGGAGCTGTTTTTT. Translated: CASSLFLVGNTGELFF.

The rearrangement links TRBV28 to TRBJ2-2; TRBD1 is a possible D gene (6 bases). Germline CDR1 and CDR2: MDHEN and SYDVKM. V lost 5 bases, J lost 4 bases, and 14 bases lay in between. The CDR3 covers 15 residues. Here the CDR3 DNA reads TGTGCCAGCAGTCCGGGACACACGAGCACCGGGGAGCTGTTTTTT. This encodes CASSPGHTSTGELFF.

The chain recombines TRBV5-1 with TRBJ2-1; D perhaps matches TRBD2 (6 bases). The V end lost 3 bases, the J end lost 2 bases, and 15 bases lay between the germline ends. Germline CDR1 is SGHRS and CDR2 is YFSETQ. There are 16 residues in the CDR3. CDR3 sequence: CASSWTAGGTYNEQFF. The CDR3 DNA reads as TGCGCCAGCAGCTGGACCGCTGGCGGGACCTACAATGAGCAGTTCTTC.

J is TRBJ2-1 and V is TRBV9, with D possibly being TRBD2 (7 bases). There are 15 residues in the CDR3. CDR1 and CDR2 (germline): SGDLS, YYNGEE. V lost 3 bases, J lost 0 bases, and 10 bases lay in between. CDR3 loop: CASSEGGSSYNEQFF. CDR3 bases: TGTGCCAGCAGCGAGGGGGGGAGCTCCTACAATGAGCAGTTCTTC.

The chain is built from TRBV3-1 and TRBJ1-1; the D is unclear. Between the trimmed V and J ends, which lost 4 bases and 8 bases, there was a span of 17 bases. The CDR3 extends over 14 amino acids. Germline-derived CDR1 and CDR2 are LGHDT and YNNKEL (reference sequence). The CDR3, as DNA: TGTGCCAGCAGCCCCCCGCTCGGCAGAGTGGAAGCTTTCTTT. Encoded protein: CASSPPLGRVEAFF.

This clonotype appeared once. The chain links TRBV12-3 or TRBV12-4 to TRBJ2-3; D is possibly TRBD2 (6 bases). V dropped 7 bases and J dropped 0 bases, with 14 bases sitting between them. This CDR3 comprises 15 residues. CDR3 sequence (DNA): TGTGCCAGCACCCCGATGGCGGGAAGCACAGATACGCAGTATTTT. This sequence encodes CASTPMAGSTDTQYF.

V usage is TRBV7-9 and J usage is TRBJ2-3; maybe TRBD2 (5 bases). Per germline, CDR1 SEHNR and CDR2 FQNEAQ (reference sequence). The CDR3 has 16 amino acids. V lost 1 base, J lost 2 bases, and 13 bases lay in between. This CDR3 reads CASSLEDGGPTDTQYF. DNA of the CDR3: TGTGCCAGCAGCTTAGAAGATGGAGGACCCACAGATACGCAGTATTTT.

This CDR3 is CASSYRFWETQYF. The CDR3 nucleotides read TGTGCCAGCAGTTACCGATTCTGGGAGACCCAGTACTTC. V gene TRBV6-5 combines with J gene TRBJ2-5, with D unresolved. The CDR3 is made up of 13 amino acids. Germline V CDR1 and CDR2: MNHEY, SVGAGI. Trimming pared 2 bases from V and 5 bases from J, leaving 9 bases between.

The gene calls are TRBV6-5 and TRBJ1-1, with 7 nucleotides matching TRBD1. This CDR3 comprises 15 residues. J was trimmed by 1 base and V by 6 bases; bases with no gene match: 8. The germline CDR1 and CDR2 sequences are MNHEY and SVGAGI. CDR3 in amino acids: CASRSTGYPNTEAFF. CDR3 nucleotide sequence: TGTGCCAGCAGGTCGACAGGGTATCCGAACACTGAAGCTTTCTTT.

The V call is TRBV6-6, the J call TRBJ2-7, with a possible D match to TRBD2 (6 bases). Trimming removed 7 bases from V and 6 bases from J, with 13 bases in between. Germline CDR1 is MNHNY and CDR2 is SVGAGI (reference sequence). The CDR3 has 12 amino acids. The CDR3 reads CASTNLAAEQYF. CDR3 sequence (DNA): TGTGCCAGCACCAACTTAGCGGCCGAGCAGTACTTC.

In its sample, this clonotype was seen a few times. The chain combines TRBV7-9 with TRBJ2-5; 10 positions match TRBD2. The CDR3 sequence is 15 residues long. Germline trimming cut 3 bases from V and 1 base from J; bases unmatched to any gene: 2. From germline, CDR1 is SEHNR and CDR2 FQNEAQ (reference sequence). CDR3 in DNA: TGTGCCAGCAGCTTTATAGCGGGAGGCCAAGAGACCCAGTACTTC. Its protein product is CASSFIAGGQETQYF.

This chain links TRBV4-1 with TRBJ2-1, with D perhaps TRBD1 or TRBD2 (5 bases each). Trimming pared 4 bases from V and 0 bases from J, leaving 13 bases between. The CDR3 is 16 residues long. Per germline, CDR1 MGHRA and CDR2 YSYEKL. For the CDR3, the DNA is TGCGCCAGCAGCCGATTGGGACCCATCTCCTACAATGAGCAGTTCTTC. Translated: CASSRLGPISYNEQFF.

V and J are TRBV6-5 and TRBJ2-3; 8 positions agree with TRBD2. Germline loops: CDR1 MNHEY, CDR2 SVGAGI. J gave up 3 bases and V 2 bases, and 10 bases lay outside the gene matches. This CDR3 spans 17 amino acids. In nucleotides, the CDR3 is TGTGCCAGCAGTTACACCCAACCGGGACTAGGGACAGATACGCAGTATTTT. Amino acids: CASSYTQPGLGTDTQYF.

This clonotype has a handful of counts. The rearrangement joins TRBV4-1 to TRBJ2-2; maybe TRBD1 (6 bases). CDR3 length: 16 amino acids. The germline V gene has CDR1 MGHRA and CDR2 YSYEKL. The ends were cut back, 2 bases at V and 6 bases at J, with 16 bases in the middle. DNA of the CDR3: TGCGCCAGCAGCCAATGGTCTCCAGGGGCCCCCGGGGAGCTGTTTTTT. This gives the protein CASSQWSPGAPGELFF.

Only one count was recorded for this clonotype. The CDR3 bases are TGTGCCAGCAGTCCCATCCAGGGGTTATCCCACGAGCAGTACTTC. Translation gives CASSPIQGLSHEQYF. The chain couples TRBV6-5 to TRBJ2-7, with D possibly matching TRBD1 (6 bases). From germline, CDR1 is MNHEY and CDR2 SVGAGI. This CDR3 region has 15 residues. Trimming removed 5 bases from V and 5 bases from J, with 19 bases in between.